This TCR beta chain originates from a study of T-cell reconstitution after alpha-beta-depleted transplantation in children. This CDR3 contains 14 residues. The germline CDR1 and CDR2 sequences are SEHNR and FQNEAQ (reference sequence). V gave up 10 bases and J gave up 2 bases, with 14 bases separating them. This clonotype was counted between two and nine times. Unique molecular identifiers tagged the TCRbeta library. Each CDR3 protein is one row after TCRdb ran MiXCR on the PCR reads. The top ten clones hold over 0.95% of a sample with approximately 640,000 distinct CDR3 sequences, 16% of them seen once.

The sequencing used PBMCs from the stem cell graft donor, collected from the stem cell graft. The chain carries TRBV7-9 and TRBJ2-2; D remains ambiguous. The TCR was taken from a human donor who donated a stem cell graft to a child with acute myeloid leukemia. CDR3 in amino acids: CANLGGVNTGELFF. The CDR3 DNA follows: TGTGCCAACCTCGGTGGGGTTAACACCGGGGAGCTGTTTTTT.